The source of this T cell receptor (beta chain) is a study of technical replicates of blood from a handful of donors. The data were produced by immunoSEQ multiplex PCR, yet TCRdb's version contains in-frame clones alone and is incomplete. The sample shows some 80,000 clones, roughly nine tenths of them seen only once. Sequences were obtained from T cells isolated from PBMCs. This TCR came from a human donor in good health.

The CDR3 DNA follows: TGTGCCAGCAGATGGACAGCTGAGAACACTGAAGCTTTCTTT. Translating gives CASRWTAENTEAFF. The V call is TRBV27, the J call TRBJ1-1; possible D gene TRBD1, 6 bases. Trimming removed 6 bases from V and 1 base from J, with 12 bases in between. Germline loops: CDR1 MNHEY, CDR2 SMNVEV (reference sequence). This CDR3 has 14 residues.